Following are 22 T cell receptor beta chains from one sample sequenced in a study of T cell changes during pregnancy in multiple sclerosis. The assay was immunoSEQ multiplex PCR, and TCRdb's table has in-frame clones only and misses some. The sample includes about 51,000 clones, 93% seen only once; the top ten take around 1.9%. The source was peripheral blood, collected in the second trimester of pregnancy. The receptors were gathered from a female donor with multiple sclerosis, enrolled in a pregnancy study.

This sequence joins TRBV27 and TRBJ1-2, with D hard to call. Between the trimmed V and J ends, which lost 3 bases and 2 bases, there was a span of 13 bases. The CDR3 sequence is 15 residues long. The germline CDR1 and CDR2 sequences are MNHEY and SMNVEV (reference sequence). In DNA, the CDR3 is TGTGCCAGCAGTTTGAGACCCGGGAAGAACTATGGCTACACCTTC. Protein: CASSLRPGKNYGYTF.

This clone was picked up one time. The J gene is TRBJ1-1, the V gene TRBV30; D remains unclear. V shed 2 bases and J shed 1 base, with 11 bases lying between them. The CDR3 is 14 residues long. CDR1 is GTSNPN and CDR2 is SVGIG in the germline V gene (reference sequence). This CDR3 reads CAWSPGLTNTEAFF. As DNA, the CDR3 is TGTGCCTGGAGTCCCGGACTGACGAACACTGAAGCTTTCTTT.

The chain links TRBV10-3 to TRBJ2-1; 11 nucleotides align to TRBD2. The CDR3 totals 18 residues. The J segment lost 6 bases and the V segment lost 4 bases, leaving 14 bases of the junction unmatched. Germline lookup yields CDR1 ENHRY and CDR2 SYGVKD. The CDR3: CAISVSTSGGLGGNEQFF. The CDR3 nucleotides read TGTGCCATCAGTGTCTCAACTAGCGGGGGTTTGGGGGGCAATGAGCAGTTCTTC.

This chain joins TRBV4-2 and TRBJ1-5; possible D gene TRBD1, 6 bases. This CDR3 is 15 amino acids long. Per germline, CDR1 LGHNA and CDR2 YNFKEQ. V was trimmed by 4 bases and J by 3 bases, leaving 13 bases between them. The CDR3 region has the DNA TGTGCCAGCAGCCGAGAACAGGGAAACAATCAGCCCCAGCATTTT. Encoded protein: CASSREQGNNQPQHF.

The V gene is TRBV19, the J gene TRBJ2-2; TRBD1 is a possible D gene (6 bases). V lost 5 bases to trimming and J lost 3 bases, with 10 bases between them. Germline V lookup: CDR1 LNHDA, CDR2 SQIVND (reference sequence). The CDR3 is 14 residues long. The CDR3: CASSRTVYTGELFF. CDR3 bases: TGTGCCAGTAGTCGGACAGTCTACACCGGGGAGCTGTTTTTT.

This rearrangement joins TRBV10-2 to TRBJ2-7; 9 nucleotides line up with TRBD1. Germline CDR1 is WSHSY and CDR2 is SAAADI. This CDR3 has 14 residues. The J segment lost 5 bases and the V segment lost 6 bases, leaving 8 bases of the junction unmatched. The CDR3 DNA follows: TGCGCCAGCAGCTTGGACAGGGGATCCGACGAGCAGTACTTC. Translating it yields CASSLDRGSDEQYF.

In this sample, this clone turned up once. The chain employs TRBV27 and TRBJ2-7, with 11 nucleotides matching TRBD2. Trimming took 2 bases from V and 7 from J; bases not matched to a gene: 7. Germline loops: CDR1 MNHEY, CDR2 SMNVEV (reference sequence). This CDR3 region has 15 residues. DNA of the CDR3: TGTGCCAGCAGTTTACTAGCGGGAGGATTAAGGGAGCAGTACTTC. Its protein is CASSLLAGGLREQYF.

The V gene is TRBV6-1, the J gene TRBJ2-7, with 9 bases identical to TRBD2. Germline CDR1 MNHNS, CDR2 SASEGT. CDR3 length equals 15 residues. The V gene end was trimmed by 6 bases and the J gene end by 3 bases; junction bases not matched to a gene: 9. This chain's CDR3 is CASREIAGALYEQYF. CDR3 in DNA: TGTGCCAGCAGGGAAATAGCGGGAGCCCTCTACGAGCAGTACTTC.

This CDR3 is CASSLESTKLNYGYTF. The CDR3 bases are TGTGCCAGCAGCTTGGAGAGTACTAAGCTTAACTATGGCTACACCTTC. This sequence joins TRBV7-2 and TRBJ1-2; the D is unclear. CDR3 length: 16 amino acids. In germline, CDR1 is SGHTA, CDR2 FQGNSA. The V gene lost 3 bases and the J gene lost 1 base, with 15 bases spanning the gap. Drawing the rest from reference TRBV7-2 and TRBJ1-2, the complete variable domain is GAGVSQSPSNKVTEKGKDVELRCDPISGHTALYWYRQSLGQGLEFLIYFQGNSAPDKSGLPSDRFSAERTGGSVSTLTIQRTQQEDSAVYLCASSLESTKLNYGYTFGSGTRLTVV.

The rearrangement joins TRBV28 to TRBJ2-3, with 9 nucleotides matching TRBD2. Germline CDR1 reads MDHEN; CDR2 reads SYDVKM. V dropped 3 bases and J dropped 2; count of bases not matched to a gene: 9. The CDR3 runs 17 residues. As DNA, the CDR3 is TGTGCCAGCAGTTTTTCCCCAGCGGGAGGTAACACAGATACGCAGTATTTT. Residues: CASSFSPAGGNTDTQYF.

This chain links TRBV14 with TRBJ1-5, with 8 positions matching TRBD1. Germline trimming cut 4 bases from V and 3 bases from J; bases unmatched to any gene: 2. This CDR3 is 14 amino acids long. Germline values: CDR1 SGHDN, CDR2 FVKESK. CDR3 region: CASSRTGNNQPQHF. DNA for the CDR3: TGTGCCAGCAGCCGGACAGGGAACAATCAGCCCCAGCATTTT.

The chain carries TRBV7-2 and TRBJ2-1, with 7 bases aligning to TRBD2. V shed 0 bases and J 5 bases; nucleotides not matched to a gene: 7. The CDR3 extends over 16 amino acids. CDR1 and CDR2 from the germline V gene are SGHTA and FQGNSA. In nucleotides, the CDR3 is TGTGCCAGCAGCTTAGCATTAGCGGGTGGGGACAATGAGCAGTTCTTC. Protein product: CASSLALAGGDNEQFF.

The rearrangement joins TRBV5-4 to TRBJ2-2; possible D gene TRBD1, 6 bases. Germline V lookup: CDR1 SGHNT, CDR2 YYREEE (reference sequence). The CDR3 covers 16 residues. Trimming stripped 4 bases from V and 1 base from J, with 14 bases between. The CDR3 bases are TGTGCCAGCAGCCCCCCCGGGACAAAGAACACCGGGGAGCTGTTTTTT. Translation: CASSPPGTKNTGELFF. The full variable domain, its missing parts supplied by reference TRBV5-4 and TRBJ2-2, is ETGVTQSPTHLIKTRGQQVTLRCSSQSGHNTVSWYQQALGQGPQFIFQYYREEENGRGNFPPRFSGLQFPNYSSELNVNALELDDSALYLCASSPPGTKNTGELFFGEGSRLTVL.

The rearrangement joins TRBV27 to TRBJ1-1; no clear D. Germline V lookup: CDR1 MNHEY, CDR2 SMNVEV (reference sequence). The CDR3 extends over 15 amino acids. V was cut by 6 bases and J by 4 bases, with 18 bases left in between. CDR3 residues: CASRLARGGGTEAFF. The CDR3 DNA reads as TGTGCCAGCAGATTAGCCCGGGGTGGTGGCACTGAAGCTTTCTTT.

This chain links TRBV29-1 with TRBJ2-7, with 10 bases aligning to TRBD2. This CDR3 region has 13 residues. Per the germline V gene, CDR1 is SQVTM and CDR2 is ANQGSEA. V was clipped by 4 bases and J by 5 bases; unmatched bases: 5. The CDR3 coding sequence is TGCAGCGTTGCCCCCCTAGCGGGAGACGAGCAGTACTTC. This gives the protein CSVAPLAGDEQYF.

V gene TRBV5-1 combines with J gene TRBJ2-1; 7 bases are a match to TRBD1. This CDR3 is 13 amino acids long. The germline gives CDR1 SGHRS, CDR2 YFSETQ. J was trimmed by 7 bases and V by 2 bases; bases with no gene match: 3. CDR3 DNA sequence: TGCGCCAGCAGCTTCCAGGGGGTAAATGAGCAGTTCTTC. Translated: CASSFQGVNEQFF. The variable domain in full, completed from reference TRBV5-1 and TRBJ2-1, reads KAGVTQTPRYLIKTRGQQVTLSCSPISGHRSVSWYQQTPGQGLQFLFEYFSETQRNKGNFPGRFSGRQFSNSRSEMNVSTLELGDSALYLCASSFQGVNEQFFGPGTRLTVL.

This clone occurred once. The V call is TRBV6-5, the J call TRBJ1-5; perhaps TRBD1 as D (6 bases). The CDR3 is 15 amino acids. CDR1 and CDR2 (germline): MNHEY, SVGAGI. Trimming removed 5 bases from V and 1 base from J, with 12 bases in between. In nucleotides, the CDR3 is TGTGCCAGCAGTGGGGGGGGCCGGAGCAATCAGCCCCAGCATTTT. This gives the protein CASSGGGRSNQPQHF.

The chain combines TRBV11-3 with TRBJ2-7; the match to TRBD2 covers 8 bases. CDR1 and CDR2 from the germline V gene are SGHNT and YENEEA. This CDR3 has 15 residues. V was pared by 4 bases and J by 2 bases, with 7 bases of the junction left unmatched. In nucleotides, the CDR3 is TGTGCCAGCAGCTCCGAGACTAGCGTAGCCTACGAGCAGTACTTC. Amino acids: CASSSETSVAYEQYF.

The V gene is TRBV4-1, the J gene TRBJ1-3, with 8 bases fitting TRBD1. The CDR3 spans 18 residues. J was trimmed by 1 base and V by 1 base; bases with no gene match: 9. Germline assignment: CDR1 MGHRA and CDR2 YSYEKL. CDR3 region: CASSQVQGAAWSGNTIYF. The DNA of the CDR3 is TGCGCCAGCAGCCAAGTTCAGGGGGCGGCATGGTCTGGAAACACCATATATTTT.

The J gene is TRBJ2-7, the V gene TRBV18, with 10 bases fitting TRBD2. CDR3 length: 16 amino acids. The trim removed 3 bases at V and 4 bases at J, leaving 9 bases unmatched. Per the germline V gene, CDR1 is KGHSH and CDR2 is LQKENI. Here the CDR3 reads CASSPSLAGAGYEQYF. Here the CDR3 DNA reads TGTGCCAGCTCACCCTCCCTAGCGGGAGCGGGTTACGAGCAGTACTTC.

V gene TRBV2 combines with J gene TRBJ2-7, with D maybe TRBD1 (5 bases). Germline CDR1 reads SNHLY; CDR2 reads FYNNEI. V was shortened by 4 bases and J by 2 bases, with 15 bases between the two germline ends. The CDR3 runs to 15 residues. DNA of the CDR3: TGTGCCAGCAGTGTAAGGGGAAGGATTACCTACGAGCAGTACTTC. Its translation: CASSVRGRITYEQYF.

The chain recombines TRBV5-8 with TRBJ2-1; TRBD2 agrees at 12 bases. Germline values: CDR1 SGHTS, CDR2 YDEGEE. J gave up 7 bases and V 2 bases, and 7 bases lay outside the gene matches. The CDR3 has 16 residues. The CDR3 spells CASSLWGGTSGNEQFF. Written as DNA, the CDR3 is TGTGCCAGCAGCTTATGGGGCGGGACTAGCGGGAATGAGCAGTTCTTC.